These 10 T cell receptor beta chains were sequenced from one sample in a study of T cell repertoires in cytomegalovirus infection. Each CDR3 protein gets one entry after TCRdb re-called the reads with MiXCR. Here the sample spans more than 200,000 distinct CDR3 sequences, roughly 10% being singletons. Specimen: PBMCs. Every receptor here comes from a human donor in good health (CMV status not recorded). Some clones in this sample may be carry-over from other donors' samples.

With respect to this clonotype: At one end, the junction sequence differs from germline, possibly due to a read error. The chain recombines TRBV3-1 with TRBJ2-7; 9 nucleotides agree with TRBD2. The CDR3 totals 16 residues. The germline V gene encodes CDR1 LGHDT and CDR2 YNNKEL (reference sequence). The CDR3 region has the DNA TGTGTCAGCAGCCAAGACCGATTAGCGGGGGCCTACGAGCAGTACTTC. Translated, it gives CVSSQDRLAGAYEQYF.

This clonotype was detected many times. The chain recombines TRBV9 with TRBJ2-5, with D maybe TRBD1 (6 bases). V lost 0 bases and J 5 bases, leaving 14 bases between the germline ends. This CDR3 spans 15 amino acids. Per germline, CDR1 SGDLS and CDR2 YYNGEE. This chain's CDR3 is CASSVALTGSETQYF. The CDR3 DNA follows: TGTGCCAGCAGCGTAGCGCTCACAGGGAGCGAGACCCAGTACTTC.

This clonotype was counted a few times. The chain is built from TRBV20-1 and TRBJ1-5; perhaps TRBD1 as D (5 bases). Germline V gives CDR1 DFQATT, CDR2 SNEGSKA (reference sequence). The CDR3 length is 14 residues. V gave up 3 bases and J gave up 1 base, with 10 bases separating them. The CDR3 DNA is TGCAGTGCTAGGGGGGGGGGGAGCAATCAGCCCCAGCATTTT. Translated: CSARGGGSNQPQHF.

This chain links TRBV30 with TRBJ2-6; D not certain. The germline V and J ends were trimmed by 7 bases and 1 base, with 8 bases remaining between them. Germline lookup yields CDR1 GTSNPN and CDR2 SVGIG (reference sequence). CDR3 length: 13 residues. CDR3 region: CALDASGANVLTF. In DNA form, the CDR3 reads TGTGCCTTGGACGCTTCTGGGGCCAACGTCCTGACTTTC.

This clonotype has ten or more counts. The gene calls are TRBV7-4 and TRBJ1-4, with D tentatively TRBD1 (5 bases). Germline V gene data show CDR1 as SGHVT and CDR2 as SQSDAQ. The CDR3 length is 15 residues. V was trimmed by 0 bases and J by 3 bases, leaving 8 bases between them. The CDR3 bases are TGTGCCAGCAGCTTAGCGGGGGGACCTAATGAAAAACTGTTTTTT. Translated, it gives CASSLAGGPNEKLFF.

The chain carries TRBV6-6 and TRBJ2-7; 8 bases align to TRBD1. Germline V gene data show CDR1 as MNHNY and CDR2 as SVGAGI (reference sequence). With 8 bases clipped from V and 6 bases from J, the junction kept 12 bases outside the gene matches. This CDR3 spans 14 amino acids. CDR3 in DNA: TGTGCCAGCGGCAATCAGGGGGCAAAGGTCGAGCAGTACTTC. Residues: CASGNQGAKVEQYF.

This clonotype has ten or more counts. The J gene is TRBJ2-4, the V gene TRBV12-3 or TRBV12-4; perhaps TRBD1 as D (5 bases). The V gene lost 3 bases and the J gene lost 6 bases, with 12 bases spanning the gap. This CDR3 contains 14 residues. The chain's CDR3 is CASSLRQRLNIQYF. The CDR3 DNA follows: TGTGCCAGCAGTTTGAGACAGAGATTAAACATTCAGTACTTC.

There are many counts of this clonotype. CDR3 protein: CSASAGGNTEAFF. Written as DNA, the CDR3 is TGCAGTGCCTCGGCGGGAGGGAACACTGAAGCTTTCTTT. The chain employs TRBV20-1 and TRBJ1-1; D unclear. Looked up from germline, CDR1 is DFQATT and CDR2 is SNEGSKA (reference sequence). The CDR3 is 13 amino acids. V was shortened by 6 bases and J by 1 base, with 12 bases between the two germline ends.

The sample holds many counts of this clonotype. The rearrangement joins TRBV7-2 to TRBJ1-4, with 7 bases that match TRBD1. This CDR3 comprises 16 residues. The germline V gene has CDR1 SGHTA and CDR2 FQGNSA. Losses at the gene ends were 4 bases for V and 1 base for J; bases not matched to a gene: 6. The CDR3 sequence: CASSSQTGVTNEKLFF. Here the CDR3 DNA reads TGTGCCAGCAGCTCCCAAACAGGGGTAACTAATGAAAAACTGTTTTTT.

This clonotype occurred many times. Written as DNA, the CDR3 is TGTGCCAGCAGCTCCTCACTCCCCCATCAGGCCGCCGGCCCTAGCTTCTACGAGCAGTACTTC. Translation: CASSSSLPHQAAGPSFYEQYF. This rearrangement joins TRBV7-2 to TRBJ2-7; D possibly corresponds to TRBD2 (5 bases). This CDR3 comprises 21 residues. Germline CDR1 reads SGHTA; CDR2 reads FQGNSA. Trimming removed 4 bases at V and 3 bases at J, with 34 bases between.